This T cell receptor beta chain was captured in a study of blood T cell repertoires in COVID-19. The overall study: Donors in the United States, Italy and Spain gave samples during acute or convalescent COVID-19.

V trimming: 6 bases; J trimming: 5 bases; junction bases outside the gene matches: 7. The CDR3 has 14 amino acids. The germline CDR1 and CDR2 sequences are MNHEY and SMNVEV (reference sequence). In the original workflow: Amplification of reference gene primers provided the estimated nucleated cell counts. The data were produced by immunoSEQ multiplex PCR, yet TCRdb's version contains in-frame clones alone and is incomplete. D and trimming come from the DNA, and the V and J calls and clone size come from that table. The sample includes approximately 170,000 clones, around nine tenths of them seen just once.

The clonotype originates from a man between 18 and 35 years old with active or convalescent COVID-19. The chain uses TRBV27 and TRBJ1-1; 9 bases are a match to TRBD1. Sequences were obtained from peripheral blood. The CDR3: CASRLTGGVTEAFF. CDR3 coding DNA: TGTGCCAGCAGGTTAACAGGGGGCGTAACTGAAGCTTTCTTT.